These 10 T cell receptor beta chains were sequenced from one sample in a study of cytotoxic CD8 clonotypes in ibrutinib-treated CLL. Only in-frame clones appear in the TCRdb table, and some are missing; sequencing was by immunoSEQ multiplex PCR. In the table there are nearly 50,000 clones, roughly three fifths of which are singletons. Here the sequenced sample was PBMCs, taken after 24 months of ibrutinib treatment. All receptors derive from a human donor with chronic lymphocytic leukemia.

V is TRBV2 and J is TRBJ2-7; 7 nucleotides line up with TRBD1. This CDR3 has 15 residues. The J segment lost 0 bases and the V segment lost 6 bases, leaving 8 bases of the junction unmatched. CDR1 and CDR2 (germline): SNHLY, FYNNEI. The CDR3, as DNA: TGTGCCAGCAGGGCGGCGACAGGGAGCTCCTACGAGCAGTACTTC. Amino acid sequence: CASRAATGSSYEQYF.

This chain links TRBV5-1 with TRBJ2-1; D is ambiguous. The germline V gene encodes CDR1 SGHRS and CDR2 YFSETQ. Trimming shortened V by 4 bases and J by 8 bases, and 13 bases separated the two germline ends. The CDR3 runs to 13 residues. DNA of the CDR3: TGCGCCAGCAGCCCCGGCTCGAGCGATGAGCAGTTCTTC. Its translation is CASSPGSSDEQFF.

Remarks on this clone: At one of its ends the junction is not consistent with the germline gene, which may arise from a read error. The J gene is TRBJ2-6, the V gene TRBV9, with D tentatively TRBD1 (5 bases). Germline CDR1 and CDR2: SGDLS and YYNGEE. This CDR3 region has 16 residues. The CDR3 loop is CASSVGRARLAHVLTF. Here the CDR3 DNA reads TGTGCCAGCAGCGTAGGCAGGGCCCGGTTGGCCCACGTCCTGACTTTC.

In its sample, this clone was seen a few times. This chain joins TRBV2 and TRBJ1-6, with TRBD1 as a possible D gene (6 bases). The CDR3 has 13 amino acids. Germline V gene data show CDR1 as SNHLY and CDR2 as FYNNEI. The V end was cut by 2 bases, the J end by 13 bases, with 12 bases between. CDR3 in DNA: TGTGCCAGCAGTGAAATAGGGGGGGTTCCCCTCCACTTT. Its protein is CASSEIGGVPLHF.

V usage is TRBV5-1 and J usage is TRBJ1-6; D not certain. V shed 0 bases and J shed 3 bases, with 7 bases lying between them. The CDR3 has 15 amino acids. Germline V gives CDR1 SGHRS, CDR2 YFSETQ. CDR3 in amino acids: CASSLEGIYNSPLHF. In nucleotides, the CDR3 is TGCGCCAGCAGCTTGGAGGGAATCTATAATTCACCCCTCCACTTT.

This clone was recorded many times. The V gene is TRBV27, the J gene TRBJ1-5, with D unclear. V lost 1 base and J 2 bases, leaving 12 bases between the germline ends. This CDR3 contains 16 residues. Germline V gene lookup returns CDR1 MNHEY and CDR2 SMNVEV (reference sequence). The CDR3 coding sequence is TGTGCCAGCAGTTTATATTCAGGTGGCGGCAATCAGCCCCAGCATTTT. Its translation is CASSLYSGGGNQPQHF.

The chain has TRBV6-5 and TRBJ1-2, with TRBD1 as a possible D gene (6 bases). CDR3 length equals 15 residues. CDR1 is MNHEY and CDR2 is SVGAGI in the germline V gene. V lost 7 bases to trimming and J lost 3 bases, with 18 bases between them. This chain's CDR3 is CASKKEQGEDYGYTF. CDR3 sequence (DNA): TGTGCCAGCAAGAAGGAACAGGGCGAAGACTATGGCTACACCTTC.

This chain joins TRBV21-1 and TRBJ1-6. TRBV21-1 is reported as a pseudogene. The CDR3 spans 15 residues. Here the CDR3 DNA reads TGTGCCAGCAGCAAACAAGAAATAGGGTCCTCACCCCTCCACTTT. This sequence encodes CASSKQEIGSSPLHF.

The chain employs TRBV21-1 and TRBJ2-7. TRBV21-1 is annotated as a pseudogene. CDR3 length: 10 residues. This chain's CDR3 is CVEGWYEQYF. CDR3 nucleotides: TGTGTCGAGGGGTGGTACGAGCAGTACTTC.

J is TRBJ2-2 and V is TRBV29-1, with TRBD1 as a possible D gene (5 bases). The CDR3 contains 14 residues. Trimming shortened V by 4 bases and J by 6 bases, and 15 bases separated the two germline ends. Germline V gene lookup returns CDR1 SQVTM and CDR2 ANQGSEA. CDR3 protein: CSVGIHQGAGELFF. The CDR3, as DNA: TGCAGCGTTGGAATTCATCAGGGTGCCGGGGAGCTGTTTTTT.